This passage covers 11 T cell receptor beta chains from one sample sequenced in a study of shared clonotypes between healthy human individuals. CD8 cells classed as naive were CD45RO-negative and positively selected for CCR7, excluding terminally differentiated effector memory CD45RA+ cells. Method: immunoSEQ multiplex PCR; TCRdb's copy keeps in-frame clones and lacks some. The table has hundreds of thousands of clones, roughly 95% seen once. What was sequenced was naive CD8+ T cells sorted from blood. The receptors originated from a woman between 25 and 40 years old in good health.

This chain links TRBV2 with TRBJ2-7, with D possibly TRBD2 on 5 matching bases. This CDR3 is 15 amino acids long. The germline V and J ends were trimmed by 3 bases and 0 bases, with 12 bases remaining between them. Germline V gene lookup returns CDR1 SNHLY and CDR2 FYNNEI. The DNA of the CDR3 is TGTGCCAGCAGTGATGGGGTAGCGAGCTCCTACGAGCAGTACTTC. Residues: CASSDGVASSYEQYF.

V usage is TRBV11-2 and J usage is TRBJ2-2; D is ambiguous. Germline CDR1 SGHAT, CDR2 FQNNGV. V was pared by 0 bases and J by 0 bases, with 8 bases between. The CDR3 totals 16 residues. The CDR3 bases are TGTGCCAGCAGCTTAGAGTTGTATTCGAACACCGGGGAGCTGTTTTTT. It specifies CASSLELYSNTGELFF.

This chain links TRBV5-8 with TRBJ2-7; D might be TRBD1 (5 bases). Germline V lookup: CDR1 SGHTS, CDR2 YDEGEE. CDR3 size: 13 residues. The V end was cut by 2 bases, the J end by 2 bases, with 8 bases between. CDR3 nucleotides: TGTGCCAGCAGCTTCGGACAAGCCTACGAGCAGTACTTC. Translation gives CASSFGQAYEQYF.

The chain carries TRBV5-1 and TRBJ2-7; D is tentatively TRBD1 or TRBD2 (5 bases each). The CDR3 consists of 14 residues. V lost 0 bases, J lost 5 bases, and 12 bases lay in between. Germline V CDR1 and CDR2: SGHRS, YFSETQ. The CDR3 region has the DNA TGCGCCAGCAGCTTGGAGGGGACCTGGAACGAGCAGTACTTC. This translates into CASSLEGTWNEQYF.

The chain links TRBV4-1 to TRBJ2-7, with TRBD2 identical over 11 bases. The germline gives CDR1 MGHRA, CDR2 YSYEKL. V lost 1 base and J lost 7; bases outside the gene matches: 9. The CDR3 loop spans 16 amino acids. The CDR3 DNA sequence: TGCGCCAGCAGCCAAGTAATGACTAGCGGGGTCGGAGAGCAGTACTTC. Its protein is CASSQVMTSGVGEQYF.

V gene TRBV4-1 combines with J gene TRBJ2-2, with D hard to call. CDR3 length: 15 residues. Looked up from germline, CDR1 is MGHRA and CDR2 is YSYEKL. V lost 4 bases to trimming and J lost 5 bases, with 14 bases between them. CDR3 bases: TGCGCCAGCAGCCCACGGACGCTCGGTACCGGGGAGCTGTTTTTT. It yields the protein CASSPRTLGTGELFF.

J is TRBJ2-2 and V is TRBV4-1; no reliable D call. This CDR3 is 13 amino acids long. V lost 6 bases, J lost 8 bases, and 13 bases lay in between. Per germline, CDR1 MGHRA and CDR2 YSYEKL. This chain's CDR3 is CASRFTRSGELFF. The DNA of the CDR3 is TGCGCCAGCAGATTTACACGTTCGGGGGAGCTGTTTTTT.

This chain connects TRBV5-4 to TRBJ2-7, with 7 bases aligning to TRBD1. The length of the CDR3 is 15 residues. The V gene end was trimmed by 4 bases and the J gene end by 7 bases; junction bases not matched to a gene: 14. The germline V gene encodes CDR1 SGHNT and CDR2 YYREEE (reference sequence). CDR3 DNA: TGTGCCAGCAGCCTAGGGACAGAAAAAGACCGGGAGCAGTACTTC. Translating it yields CASSLGTEKDREQYF.

The V call is TRBV5-8, the J call TRBJ2-7; 10 positions agree with TRBD1. There are 13 residues in the CDR3. The ends lost 7 bases at V and 3 bases at J; junction bases unmatched: 4. Germline-derived CDR1 and CDR2 are SGHTS and YDEGEE. The CDR3 bases are TGTGCCAGCCGGGACAGGGGCCTCTACGAGCAGTACTTC. It encodes CASRDRGLYEQYF.

V usage is TRBV10-1 and J usage is TRBJ2-3; 9 bases align to TRBD2. Per the germline V gene, CDR1 is WNHNN and CDR2 is SYGVQD (reference sequence). The trim removed 3 bases at V and 4 bases at J, leaving 8 bases unmatched. The CDR3 consists of 16 residues. CDR3 DNA sequence: TGCGCCAGCAGTGAACCAGAGCGGGAGGCTCCAGATACGCAGTATTTT. It encodes CASSEPEREAPDTQYF.

The rearrangement links TRBV19 to TRBJ1-1; TRBD1 might be the D (5 bases). CDR3 length equals 13 residues. Trimming took 11 bases from V and 5 from J, leaving 18 bases between them. Germline lookup yields CDR1 LNHDA and CDR2 SQIVND (reference sequence). The CDR3 DNA reads TGTGCCGGGAGCGGGGGTGTCGGGACTGAAGCTTTCTTT. It translates to CAGSGGVGTEAFF.